These 32 T cell receptor beta chains were sequenced from one sample in a study of cytomegalovirus exposure and HLA in healthy donors. A multiplex PCR was run with 60 Vbeta primers and 13 Jbeta primers. Method: immunoSEQ multiplex PCR; TCRdb's copy keeps in-frame clones and lacks some. In the table there are fewer than 150,000 clones, 80% of which are singletons. The sequenced sample was PBMCs. The receptor source for this set is a man between 40 and 49 years old in good health and CMV-seronegative.

This clone was detected only a few times. The genes are TRBV28 and TRBJ2-1, with TRBD2 identical over 12 bases. With 1 base clipped from V and 6 bases from J, the junction kept 10 bases outside the gene matches. This CDR3 is built from 18 residues. Germline loops: CDR1 MDHEN, CDR2 SYDVKM. In nucleotides, the CDR3 is TGTGCCAGCAGTTTATATGGCCGTGGACTAGCGGGACTCAATGAGCAGTTCTTC. This encodes CASSLYGRGLAGLNEQFF. The complete variable domain, with remaining parts taken from reference TRBV28 and TRBJ2-1, reads DVKVTQSSRYLVKRTGEKVFLECVQDMDHENMFWYRQDPGLGLRLIYFSYDVKMKEKGDIPEGYSVSREKKERFSLILESASTNQTSMYLCASSLYGRGLAGLNEQFFGPGTRLTVL.

The V and J genes are TRBV2 and TRBJ1-1; D uncertain. The length of the CDR3 is 12 residues. Looked up from germline, CDR1 is SNHLY and CDR2 is FYNNEI. Between the trimmed V and J ends, which lost 3 bases and 11 bases, there was a span of 13 bases. CDR3 bases: TGTGCCAGCAGTGATCTGGCCCTCGGGGCTTTCTTT. Encoded protein: CASSDLALGAFF.

This clone was seen more than once but under ten times. The rearrangement uses TRBV2 and TRBJ2-5; 10 bases are a match to TRBD1. The CDR3 has 14 residues. V lost 5 bases, J lost 5 bases, and 5 bases stayed unmatched. Germline V gene data show CDR1 as SNHLY and CDR2 as FYNNEI. CDR3 residues: CASSYRTGGETQYF. The CDR3 DNA reads TGTGCCAGCAGTTACCGGACAGGGGGGGAGACCCAGTACTTC.

The chain carries TRBV2 and TRBJ2-1, with TRBD1 matching over 9 bases. J gave up 8 bases and V 3 bases, and 5 bases lay outside the gene matches. Germline assignment: CDR1 SNHLY and CDR2 FYNNEI. The CDR3 spans 14 residues. CDR3 in DNA: TGTGCCAGCAGTGATATCGGGACAGGGTATGAGCAGTTCTTC. Amino acids: CASSDIGTGYEQFF. Drawing the rest from reference TRBV2 and TRBJ2-1, the complete variable domain is EPEVTQTPSHQVTQMGQEVILRCVPISNHLYFYWYRQILGQKVEFLVSFYNNEISEKSEIFDDQFSVERPDGSNFTLKIRSTKLEDSAMYFCASSDIGTGYEQFFGPGTRLTVL.

The V and J genes are TRBV15 and TRBJ2-5, with 12 nucleotides matching TRBD2. CDR1 is LNHNV, CDR2 YYDKDF, per germline (reference sequence). V lost 0 bases to trimming and J lost 4 bases; unmatched junction nucleotides: 3. This CDR3 has 16 amino acids. The CDR3 spells CATSRDGLAGRETQYF. The CDR3 DNA is TGTGCCACCAGCAGAGATGGACTAGCGGGGCGAGAGACCCAGTACTTC.

This clone appeared once. The CDR3 ends on some other residue instead of the conserved phenylalanine or tryptophan, so this is likely a read error. The chain has TRBV4-2 and TRBJ1-1; D might be TRBD1 (5 bases). Trimming shortened V by 1 base and J by 0 bases, and 18 bases separated the two germline ends. CDR3 length: 18 amino acids. Per germline, CDR1 LGHNA and CDR2 YNFKEQ. The CDR3 DNA reads as TGTGCCAGCAGCCAAGGGCGTACAGGTAGTCCATTGAACACTGAAGCTTTCGTT. It encodes CASSQGRTGSPLNTEAFV.

V gene TRBV28 combines with J gene TRBJ2-1, with unresolved D. This CDR3 region has 14 residues. Germline loops: CDR1 MDHEN, CDR2 SYDVKM. V was clipped by 4 bases and J by 10 bases, with 17 bases between them. This CDR3 reads CASSSRFLGMEQFF. The CDR3 DNA is TGTGCCAGCAGTTCCCGGTTCCTCGGTATGGAGCAGTTCTTC.

The rearrangement links TRBV11-2 to TRBJ2-2; weak D call: TRBD2 (6 bases). This CDR3 spans 15 amino acids. V lost 3 bases and J 4 bases, leaving 12 bases between the germline ends. The germline V gene encodes CDR1 SGHAT and CDR2 FQNNGV. CDR3 nucleotide sequence: TGTGCCAGCAGCTTTAGGCAGGGAGGCACCGGGGAGCTGTTTTTT. It specifies CASSFRQGGTGELFF.

The chain couples TRBV4-2 to TRBJ2-7, with 7 bases fitting TRBD1. Germline V gene sequence: CDR1 LGHNA, CDR2 YNFKEQ. CDR3 length: 15 residues. With 1 base clipped from V and 0 bases from J, the junction kept 3 bases outside the gene matches. In nucleotides, the CDR3 is TGTGCCAGCAGCCAAGCGGACAGGAGCTCCTACGAGCAGTACTTC. This translates into CASSQADRSSYEQYF.

The chain uses TRBV5-1 and TRBJ1-1, with D possibly matching TRBD1 (5 bases). The CDR3 runs to 14 residues. Germline-derived CDR1 and CDR2 are SGHRS and YFSETQ. V gave up 2 bases and J gave up 1 base, with 9 bases separating them. CDR3 protein: CASSLPGGNTEAFF. The CDR3 DNA sequence: TGCGCCAGCAGCTTACCCGGGGGGAACACTGAAGCTTTCTTT. Full variable domain (missing parts from reference TRBV5-1 and TRBJ1-1): KAGVTQTPRYLIKTRGQQVTLSCSPISGHRSVSWYQQTPGQGLQFLFEYFSETQRNKGNFPGRFSGRQFSNSRSEMNVSTLELGDSALYLCASSLPGGNTEAFFGQGTRLTVV.

The chain is built from TRBV6-5 and TRBJ2-2; TRBD2 matches 12 bases. There are 15 residues in the CDR3. The germline CDR1 and CDR2 sequences are MNHEY and SVGAGI. V shed 6 bases, J shed 6 bases, and the junction held 5 bases outside the gene matches. CDR3 in amino acids: CASRASGGAPGELFF. In DNA form, the CDR3 reads TGTGCCAGCAGGGCTAGCGGGGGGGCTCCCGGGGAGCTGTTTTTT.

This chain connects TRBV5-1 to TRBJ2-2, with D tentatively TRBD1 (5 bases). CDR1 is SGHRS, CDR2 YFSETQ, per germline. Trimming cost V 0 bases and J 1 base, with 10 bases left between them. This CDR3 is 16 amino acids long. The CDR3 DNA sequence: TGCGCCAGCAGCTTGGAGGGGCAGGGGAACACCGGGGAGCTGTTTTTT. Its protein product is CASSLEGQGNTGELFF.

The J gene is TRBJ2-5, the V gene TRBV7-9; weak D call: TRBD1 (6 bases). CDR1 is SEHNR, CDR2 FQNEAQ, per germline (reference sequence). Trimming took 5 bases from V and 5 from J, leaving 18 bases between them. The CDR3 length is 15 residues. The DNA for the CDR3 is TGTGCCAGCAGCCTGGAGTCAGGGGCTGGTGAGACCCAGTACTTC. Translation: CASSLESGAGETQYF.

This clone showed up just a few times. The sample carries other DNA sequences with the same CDR3. V usage is TRBV5-1 and J usage is TRBJ2-1; a possible D gene is TRBD2 (5 bases). This CDR3 comprises 15 residues. In germline, CDR1 is SGHRS, CDR2 YFSETQ. V gave up 0 bases and J gave up 0 bases, with 7 bases separating them. The CDR3 coding sequence is TGCGCCAGCAGCTTGGGAGGGAGCTCCTACAATGAGCAGTTCTTC. Its protein product is CASSLGGSSYNEQFF.

This clone has only one observation. CDR3 sequence reads: CASSRSGRSSYNEQFF. Written as DNA, the CDR3 is TGTGCCAGCAGCCGTAGCGGGAGGAGCTCCTACAATGAGCAGTTCTTC. This sequence joins TRBV7-8 and TRBJ2-1; 10 positions match TRBD2. The germline V gene encodes CDR1 SGHVS and CDR2 FQNEAQ. This CDR3 has 16 residues. V gave up 5 bases and J gave up 0 bases; unmatched junction bases: 4.

J is TRBJ2-2 and V is TRBV11-3; TRBD2 matches at 9 bases. In germline, CDR1 is SGHNT, CDR2 YENEEA. The CDR3 covers 16 residues. After removal of 5 bases from V and 8 bases from J, the junction contained 12 bases not matched to a gene. Here the CDR3 reads CASSRLAGTGSGELFF. In DNA, the CDR3 is TGTGCCAGCAGCCGCCTAGCGGGAACGGGGTCGGGGGAGCTGTTTTTT.

The CDR3 region has the DNA TGTGCCAGCCGACGTTACGGGGGGAACACCGGGGAGCTGTTTTTT. Its translation is CASRRYGGNTGELFF. The chain combines TRBV5-6 with TRBJ2-2; tentative D call: TRBD2 (6 bases). CDR1 is SGHDT, CDR2 YYEEEE, per germline. The V end lost 7 bases, the J end lost 1 base, and 14 bases lay between the germline ends. CDR3 length: 15 amino acids. Based on the CDR3 plus reference TRBV5-6 and TRBJ2-2, the full variable domain is DAGVTQSPTHLIKTRGQQVTLRCSPKSGHDTVSWYQQALGQGPQFIFQYYEEEERQRGNFPDRFSGHQFPNYSSELNVNALLLGDSALYLCASRRYGGNTGELFFGEGSRLTVL.

This chain links TRBV7-8 with TRBJ2-5, with TRBD2 as a possible D gene (5 bases). Germline-derived CDR1 and CDR2 are SGHVS and FQNEAQ. The CDR3 loop spans 13 amino acids. V lost 6 bases and J lost 9, with 17 bases in between. CDR3 region: CASRETEEKAQYF. CDR3 sequence (DNA): TGTGCCAGCAGGGAGACGGAGGAGAAGGCCCAGTACTTC.

The chain recombines TRBV28 with TRBJ2-5; 9 bases align to TRBD2. J gave up 4 bases and V 6 bases, and 9 bases lay outside the gene matches. Germline loops: CDR1 MDHEN, CDR2 SYDVKM. The CDR3 sequence is 15 residues long. The CDR3 is CASSPPGLAGETQYF. CDR3 coding DNA: TGTGCCAGCAGCCCCCCGGGACTAGCTGGAGAGACCCAGTACTTC.

The chain recombines TRBV7-2 with TRBJ2-2; 10 nucleotides match TRBD1. The CDR3 sequence is 19 residues long. V shed 5 bases, J shed 3 bases, and the junction held 15 bases outside the gene matches. Germline CDR1 and CDR2: SGHTA and FQGNSA. CDR3 DNA: TGTGCCAGCAGCGGGGAACAGCCGGGACAGGGGACTCACACCGGGGAGCTGTTTTTT. Its protein is CASSGEQPGQGTHTGELFF.

The chain carries TRBV7-7 and TRBJ1-6, with 7 bases matching TRBD1. After removal of 5 bases from V and 7 bases from J, the junction contained 5 bases not matched to a gene. This CDR3 region has 14 residues. Germline V gene data show CDR1 as SSHAT and CDR2 as FNYEAQ (reference sequence). CDR3 sequence: CASSVNRGNSPLHF. The CDR3 DNA reads as TGTGCCAGCAGCGTAAACAGGGGAAATTCACCCCTCCACTTT.

The rearrangement links TRBV28 to TRBJ2-1; 13 nucleotides match TRBD2. This CDR3 has 17 amino acids. V shed 5 bases, J shed 9 bases, and the junction held 13 bases outside the gene matches. CDR1 is MDHEN, CDR2 SYDVKM, per germline. CDR3: CASSPKISTSGRGEQFF. CDR3 DNA: TGTGCCAGCAGTCCAAAAATCTCAACTAGCGGGAGGGGTGAGCAGTTCTTC.

V and J are TRBV5-1 and TRBJ1-4; D is possibly TRBD1 (5 bases). The germline V gene encodes CDR1 SGHRS and CDR2 YFSETQ. This CDR3 spans 18 amino acids. The V end was cut by 3 bases, the J end by 1 base, with 19 bases between. The CDR3 is CASSSGPRTRVTNEKLFF. The CDR3 coding sequence is TGCGCCAGCAGCTCCGGACCCAGGACCAGGGTAACTAATGAAAAACTGTTTTTT.

The CDR3, as DNA: TGTGCCAGCAGCGTACGGGAGGGCCGAACCGGGGAGCTGTTTTTT. Its translation is CASSVREGRTGELFF. The rearrangement links TRBV9 to TRBJ2-2; 8 nucleotides line up with TRBD2. The germline gives CDR1 SGDLS, CDR2 YYNGEE. J gave up 5 bases and V 1 base, and 4 bases lay outside the gene matches. CDR3 length equals 15 residues.

This chain uses TRBV7-3 with TRBJ2-5; the D is unclear. The CDR3 sequence is 15 residues long. Trimming left V 5 bases short and J 5 bases short, with 18 bases between. Germline V CDR1 and CDR2: SGHTA, FQGTGA. The CDR3 is CASSPPATPGETQYF. The CDR3 nucleotides read TGTGCCAGCAGCCCTCCGGCCACACCCGGGGAGACCCAGTACTTC. Supplemented by reference TRBV7-3 and TRBJ2-5, the full variable domain reads GAGVSQTPSNKVTEKGKYVELRCDPISGHTALYWYRQSLGQGPEFLIYFQGTGAADDSGLPNDRFFAVRPEGSVSTLKIQRTERGDSAVYLCASSPPATPGETQYFGPGTRLLVL.

The rearrangement uses TRBV5-1 and TRBJ2-7; 9 bases fit TRBD1. The CDR3 covers 15 residues. Trimming took 0 bases from V and 6 from J; bases not matched to a gene: 7. Germline-derived CDR1 and CDR2 are SGHRS and YFSETQ. The CDR3 DNA follows: TGCGCCAGCAGCTTGGCAGGGACAGGGTACTCCGAGCAGTACTTC. Translation: CASSLAGTGYSEQYF. Together with reference TRBV5-1 and TRBJ2-7, the CDR3 gives the full variable domain: KAGVTQTPRYLIKTRGQQVTLSCSPISGHRSVSWYQQTPGQGLQFLFEYFSETQRNKGNFPGRFSGRQFSNSRSEMNVSTLELGDSALYLCASSLAGTGYSEQYFGPGTRLTVT.

This clone occurred a few times. V gene TRBV5-1 combines with J gene TRBJ2-7; possibly TRBD2 for D (5 bases). The germline CDR1 and CDR2 sequences are SGHRS and YFSETQ. This CDR3 is built from 15 residues. V was trimmed by 0 bases and J by 4 bases, leaving 14 bases between them. CDR3 DNA sequence: TGCGCCAGCAGCTTGGGGAATAGCGAGATGTACGAGCAGTACTTC. Amino acids: CASSLGNSEMYEQYF.

This clone was counted once. A read error may produce the germline difference seen at one junction end. The V and J genes are TRBV7-2 and TRBJ1-2; 8 bases line up with TRBD1. CDR1 is SGHTA and CDR2 is FQGNSA in the germline V gene. The CDR3 loop spans 17 amino acids. The chain's CDR3 is CASSLAAGGEANYGYTF. The DNA for the CDR3 is TGTGCCAGCAGCCTAGCGGCAGGGGGCGAAGCTAACTATGGCTACACCTTC.

This rearrangement joins TRBV5-1 to TRBJ1-1; TRBD1 matches at 8 bases. Germline CDR1 is SGHRS and CDR2 is YFSETQ. Trimming took 4 bases from V and 4 from J; bases not matched to a gene: 9. This CDR3 is 15 amino acids long. CDR3: CASSPIGQGFTEAFF. In nucleotides, the CDR3 is TGCGCCAGCAGCCCGATTGGACAGGGTTTCACTGAAGCTTTCTTT.

This chain links TRBV5-4 with TRBJ2-3, with D hard to call. The germline gives CDR1 SGHNT, CDR2 YYREEE (reference sequence). The V gene lost 0 bases and the J gene lost 3 bases, with 5 bases spanning the gap. The CDR3 has 13 amino acids. CDR3 amino acids: CASSLGGTDTQYF. For the CDR3, the DNA is TGTGCCAGCAGCTTGGGCGGTACAGATACGCAGTATTTT.

This chain uses TRBV28 with TRBJ1-2, with 7 bases aligning to TRBD1. Germline V lookup: CDR1 MDHEN, CDR2 SYDVKM. The CDR3 is made up of 13 amino acids. Trimming took 4 bases from V and 5 from J; bases not matched to a gene: 4. The CDR3 here is CASSWGTAYGYTF. The CDR3 nucleotides read TGTGCCAGCAGTTGGGGGACAGCGTATGGCTACACCTTC.

The rearrangement joins TRBV27 to TRBJ1-5; TRBD1 might be the D (6 bases). Trimming shortened V by 5 bases and J by 5 bases, and 16 bases separated the two germline ends. The CDR3 runs to 15 residues. Per the germline V gene, CDR1 is MNHEY and CDR2 is SMNVEV (reference sequence). CDR3 in DNA: TGTGCCAGCAGTCCCTGGTTGGGGGGGCATCAGCCCCAGCATTTT. Translating it yields CASSPWLGGHQPQHF.